The 6 T cell receptor beta chains listed next were all sequenced from one sample in a study of T cell repertoires in aging, cancer and after chemotherapy. The template was genomic DNA from peripheral blood, not RNA. Rearranged V-D-J TRB sequences were amplified with a mixed TRB-A/B primer pool. TCRdb re-derived calls from the multiplex PCR reads in MiXCR, one entry per CDR3 protein. Of 10,000 to 15,000 distinct CDR3 sequences listed, roughly 36% are singletons. The sequenced sample consisted of blood. The receptor source for this set is a human donor in good health. The donor label of this sample is uncertain.

This rearrangement joins TRBV6-5 to TRBJ2-7; weak D call: TRBD2 (6 bases). The CDR3 spans 14 residues. V gave up 6 bases and J gave up 0 bases, with 12 bases separating them. In germline, CDR1 is MNHEY, CDR2 SVGAGI. CDR3 residues: CASRLSGLSYEQYF. DNA of the CDR3: TGTGCCAGCAGGTTGAGCGGGCTCTCCTACGAGCAGTACTTC.

A word on this clonotype: The junction departs from germline at one end; a sequencing error may be responsible. This chain uses TRBV5-6 with TRBJ1-5, with D maybe TRBD1 (5 bases). The CDR3 contains 13 residues. In germline, CDR1 is SGHDT, CDR2 YYEEEE. The CDR3 loop reads CASSLGTQGIRYF. The CDR3 nucleotides read TGTGCCAGCAGCCTCGGGACTCAAGGCATCCGATATTTT.

This clonotype appeared a few times. DNA of the CDR3: TGTGCCAGCACCTACCTAGCGGGAGCAGGGTACAATGAGCAGTTCTTC. Translated: CASTYLAGAGYNEQFF. The chain couples TRBV27 to TRBJ2-1, with 10 bases fitting TRBD2. This CDR3 region has 16 residues. Trimming at V came to 7 bases and at J to 4 bases, leaving 10 bases not matched to a gene. Germline V gene lookup returns CDR1 MNHEY and CDR2 SMNVEV (reference sequence).

The V and J genes are TRBV11-3 and TRBJ2-7; 9 bases align to TRBD1. The germline V gene encodes CDR1 SGHNT and CDR2 YENEEA. The CDR3 covers 14 residues. With V trimmed by 4 bases and J by 1 base, 2 bases remained unmatched. Written as DNA, the CDR3 is TGTGCCAGCAGCTCAGGGACAGGGTCCTACGAGCAGTACTTC. Residues: CASSSGTGSYEQYF.

The chain couples TRBV5-1 to TRBJ2-1; 9 nucleotides align to TRBD2. Germline assignment: CDR1 SGHRS and CDR2 YFSETQ. V was pared by 2 bases and J by 8 bases, with 11 bases of the junction left unmatched. This CDR3 has 16 residues. CDR3: CASSLGAGGLGYEQFF. The CDR3 nucleotides are TGCGCCAGCAGCTTAGGGGCGGGAGGGCTCGGGTATGAGCAGTTCTTC. Variable domain in full (rest from reference TRBV5-1 and TRBJ2-1): KAGVTQTPRYLIKTRGQQVTLSCSPISGHRSVSWYQQTPGQGLQFLFEYFSETQRNKGNFPGRFSGRQFSNSRSEMNVSTLELGDSALYLCASSLGAGGLGYEQFFGPGTRLTVL.

This clonotype was detected a few times. V and J are TRBV11-3 and TRBJ1-1; no clear D gene. V lost 5 bases to trimming and J lost 1 base, with 17 bases between them. CDR1 and CDR2 from the germline V gene are SGHNT and YENEEA. This CDR3 contains 16 residues. This chain's CDR3 is CASSLVWVSKNTEAFF. The CDR3 coding sequence is TGTGCCAGCAGCCTCGTTTGGGTTTCCAAGAACACTGAAGCTTTCTTT.